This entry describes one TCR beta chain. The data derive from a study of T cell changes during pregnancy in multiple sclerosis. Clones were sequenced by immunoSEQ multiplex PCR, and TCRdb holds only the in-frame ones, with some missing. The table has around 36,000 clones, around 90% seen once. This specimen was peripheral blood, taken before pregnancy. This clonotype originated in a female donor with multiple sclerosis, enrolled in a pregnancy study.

The CDR3 DNA sequence: TGCAGCGCATCGGGGGACAGGGCCCAAGAGACCCAGTACTTC. Residues: CSASGDRAQETQYF. This chain uses TRBV29-1 with TRBJ2-5; TRBD1 matches at 9 bases. The J segment lost 1 base and the V segment lost 7 bases, leaving 7 bases of the junction unmatched. Germline V gene sequence: CDR1 SQVTM, CDR2 ANQGSEA. This CDR3 is built from 14 residues.